This T cell receptor beta chain emerged from a study of radiation and T cells in renal cell carcinoma. CDR3 length: 12 residues. V gave up 5 bases and J gave up 0 bases, with 4 bases separating them. Germline V gives CDR1 LNHDA, CDR2 SQIVND (reference sequence). The data were produced by immunoSEQ multiplex PCR, yet TCRdb's version contains in-frame clones alone and is incomplete. The table shows 20,000 to 25,000 clones, with around 50% occurring only once. This clone showed up just once. Noted treatment: treatment-naive control, cytoreductive nephrectomy. The specimen comprised tumor tissue, sampled from a patient whose treatment was nephrectomy without radiotherapy. The chain joins TRBV19 to TRBJ1-1; D gene ambiguous. The TCR originated in a human donor with renal cell carcinoma. CDR3 protein: CASSDLNTEAFF. Written as DNA, the CDR3 is TGTGCCAGTAGTGACTTGAACACTGAAGCTTTCTTT. Full variable domain (remainder filled in from reference TRBV19 and TRBJ1-1): DGGITQSPKYLFRKEGQNVTLSCEQNLNHDAMYWYRQDPGQGLRLIYYSQIVNDFQKGDIAEGYSVSREKKESFPLTVTSAQKNPTAFYLCASSDLNTEAFFGQGTRLTVV.